One sample yielded the 23 T cell receptor beta chains listed below, sequenced in a study of Graves' ophthalmopathy and Graves' hyperthyroidism (dated by TCRdb to the late 2010s). The run used an Illumina HiSeq 2000. For repertoire sequencing, the TCR beta CDR3 regions were amplified from RNA transcripts. The first round of RT-PCR was done with HTBI primers and the Qiagen OneStep RT-PCR kit, and was followed by a second round of multiplex PCR, then size selection and purification. TCRdb passed the public sequencing reads through fastp at Q25 and MiXCR, retaining productive beta sequences. Entries are consolidated by CDR3 protein sequence, retaining the most common genes and DNA. The sample data list about 700,000 distinct CDR3 sequences, and roughly two fifths of these were observed just once. The ten largest make up about 40% of the sample. The sequenced sample consisted of peripheral blood. These receptors all stem from an adult man with Graves' ophthalmopathy.

On this clonotype itself: At one of its ends the junction is not consistent with the germline gene, which may arise from a read error. The chain links TRBV29-1 to TRBJ2-7; 7 bases are shared with TRBD2. Germline V gene sequence: CDR1 SQVTM, CDR2 ANQGSEA. The CDR3 spans 14 residues. As DNA, the CDR3 is TGCAGCGCCAACGTTGCGGGGCGAAGCGGGGAGCTGTACTTC. It encodes CSANVAGRSGELYF.

The gene calls are TRBV7-9 and TRBJ2-2; D is possibly TRBD1 (5 bases). Trimming pared 5 bases from V and 6 bases from J, leaving 22 bases between. Germline CDR1 reads SEHNR; CDR2 reads FQNEAQ (reference sequence). This CDR3 is built from 17 residues. The CDR3 DNA follows: TGTGCCAGCAGCAAAAACCAAGTCTCAGGGATCGCCGGGGAGCTGTTTTTT. This gives the protein CASSKNQVSGIAGELFF.

This chain uses TRBV5-1 with TRBJ1-5; 9 bases match TRBD1. CDR3 length: 15 residues. Germline-derived CDR1 and CDR2 are SGHRS and YFSETQ. After removal of 5 bases from V and 4 bases from J, the junction contained 7 bases not matched to a gene. CDR3 residues: CASRPGTGINQPQHF. CDR3 nucleotide sequence: TGCGCCAGCAGGCCCGGGACAGGGATTAATCAGCCCCAGCATTTT.

This clonotype was detected many times. The genes are TRBV29-1 and TRBJ2-7; 7 bases are a match to TRBD2. The CDR3 is made up of 15 amino acids. The ends lost 0 bases at V and 0 bases at J; junction bases unmatched: 5. Germline assignment: CDR1 SQVTM and CDR2 ANQGSEA. The CDR3 protein is CSVEDPRTSSYEQYF. Here the CDR3 DNA reads TGCAGCGTTGAAGATCCCCGGACTAGCTCCTACGAGCAGTACTTC.

The chain combines TRBV2 with TRBJ1-5; no firm D call. Trimming took off 5 bases at V and 5 bases at J, with 13 bases between the two ends. Germline CDR1 reads SNHLY; CDR2 reads FYNNEI. The CDR3 covers 14 residues. The CDR3 here is CASSYRRGDQPQHF. Here the CDR3 DNA reads TGTGCCAGCAGTTACCGACGGGGTGATCAGCCCCAGCATTTT.

The chain uses TRBV7-2 and TRBJ1-1, with 7 bases aligning to TRBD1. The germline V gene encodes CDR1 SGHTA and CDR2 FQGNSA. The CDR3 runs to 14 residues. Trimming took 3 bases from V and 4 from J; bases not matched to a gene: 5. The CDR3 region has the DNA TGTGCCAGCAGCTTGGCGGGACAGAGCACTGAAGCTTTCTTT. It translates to CASSLAGQSTEAFF. Supplemented by reference TRBV7-2 and TRBJ1-1, the full variable domain reads GAGVSQSPSNKVTEKGKDVELRCDPISGHTALYWYRQSLGQGLEFLIYFQGNSAPDKSGLPSDRFSAERTGGSVSTLTIQRTQQEDSAVYLCASSLAGQSTEAFFGQGTRLTVV.

V usage is TRBV15 and J usage is TRBJ2-7, with 8 bases identical to TRBD1. The germline gives CDR1 LNHNV, CDR2 YYDKDF (reference sequence). The trim removed 1 base at V and 5 bases at J, leaving 4 bases unmatched. CDR3 length equals 14 residues. The CDR3: CATSRGTGWDEQYF. CDR3 nucleotides: TGTGCCACCAGCAGAGGGACAGGGTGGGACGAGCAGTACTTC.

This chain connects TRBV7-9 to TRBJ2-6; the D is unclear. CDR1 and CDR2 from the germline V gene are SEHNR and FQNEAQ (reference sequence). CDR3 length: 8 amino acids. Trimming took 4 bases from V and 15 from J, leaving 1 base between them. The CDR3 loop reads CASSSLTF. The CDR3 nucleotides read TGTGCCAGCAGCTCCCTGACTTTC.

This clonotype came up many times. V and J are TRBV24-1 and TRBJ1-4, with TRBD1 matching 7 bases. The germline V gene encodes CDR1 KGHDR and CDR2 SFDVKD. V shed 9 bases, J shed 2 bases, and the junction held 5 bases outside the gene matches. The CDR3 is 14 amino acids. CDR3 protein: CATSRGGTNEKLFF. DNA of the CDR3: TGTGCCACCTCACGAGGGGGCACTAATGAAAAACTGTTTTTT.

The gene calls are TRBV14 and TRBJ1-1; unclear D gene. The CDR3 has 13 amino acids. Per the germline V gene, CDR1 is SGHDN and CDR2 is FVKESK. Trimming shortened V by 0 bases and J by 5 bases, and 7 bases separated the two germline ends. CDR3 nucleotide sequence: TGTGCCAGCAGCCAAGAGTCTAGGACTGAAGCTTTCTTT. Protein sequence: CASSQESRTEAFF.

This clonotype was detected only a few times. The chain is built from TRBV5-5 and TRBJ2-7; D not certain. The CDR3 is made up of 15 amino acids. Trimming took off 5 bases at V and 1 base at J, with 16 bases between the two ends. Per the germline V gene, CDR1 is SGHKS and CDR2 is YYEKEE (reference sequence). CDR3 DNA sequence: TGTGCCAGCAGTGTTGGTTTAGCCCCATCCTACGAGCAGTACTTC. This encodes CASSVGLAPSYEQYF.

This clonotype has ten or more counts. The chain combines TRBV2 with TRBJ2-7; D may be TRBD1 (6 bases). The CDR3 sequence is 14 residues long. V gave up 1 base and J gave up 1 base, with 8 bases separating them. CDR1 SNHLY and CDR2 FYNNEI come from the germline V gene. CDR3 amino acids: CASSEDRESYEQYF. The CDR3 nucleotides read TGTGCCAGCAGTGAAGACAGGGAGTCCTACGAGCAGTACTTC.

Of note for this clonotype: A much more abundant neighbour one base away suggests this may be a read error. The rearrangement uses TRBV29-1 and TRBJ1-1; 9 bases are a match to TRBD1. V gave up 1 base and J gave up 10 bases; unmatched junction bases: 10. This CDR3 is 14 amino acids long. Germline CDR1 SQVTM, CDR2 ANQGSEA. CDR3 in DNA: TGCAGCGTTGAAGGGTTCCACAGGGGGCTGGGAGCTTTCTTT. Encoded protein: CSVEGFHRGLGAFF.

A few counts support this clonotype. The chain uses TRBV11-2 and TRBJ2-7, with 9 bases that match TRBD2. This CDR3 is built from 15 residues. V trimming: 1 base; J trimming: 5 bases; junction bases outside the gene matches: 6. CDR1 and CDR2 (germline): SGHAT, FQNNGV. The DNA of the CDR3 is TGTGCCAGCAGCTTAGGTAGCGGGAGTTTTGACGAGCAGTACTTC. As protein: CASSLGSGSFDEQYF.

This clonotype was recorded at least ten times. The rearrangement links TRBV13 to TRBJ1-6, with D unclear. This CDR3 contains 14 residues. From germline, CDR1 is PRHDT and CDR2 FYEKMQ (reference sequence). Trimming removed 1 base at V and 6 bases at J, with 7 bases between. CDR3 residues: CASSLEGSNSPLHF. The CDR3 nucleotides are TGTGCCAGCAGCTTAGAGGGATCTAATTCACCCCTCCACTTT. Based on the CDR3 plus reference TRBV13 and TRBJ1-6, the full variable domain is AAGVIQSPRHLIKEKRETATLKCYPIPRHDTVYWYQQGPGQDPQFLISFYEKMQSDKGSIPDRFSAQQFSDYHSELNMSSLELGDSALYFCASSLEGSNSPLHFGNGTRLTVT.

This clonotype was recorded at least ten times. In nucleotides, the CDR3 is TGTGCCACCAGCAGACAGGGGTCGTACGAGCAGTACTTC. Translating gives CATSRQGSYEQYF. The V and J genes are TRBV15 and TRBJ2-7, with D possibly TRBD1 on 6 matching bases. This CDR3 has 13 amino acids. Germline loops: CDR1 LNHNV, CDR2 YYDKDF (reference sequence). Trimming removed 2 bases at V and 4 bases at J, with 9 bases between.

Concerning this clonotype: One end of the junction is discordant with germline, which a read error may explain. The rearrangement links TRBV11-2 to TRBJ1-2; tentative D call: TRBD1 (6 bases). The CDR3 is made up of 16 amino acids. Germline CDR1 is SGHAT and CDR2 is FQNNGV. The CDR3 loop is CASSQGWVRGGYGYTF. The DNA for the CDR3 is TGCGCCAGCAGCCAAGGATGGGTCAGAGGGGGATATGGCTACACCTTC.

This clonotype was found many times. The CDR3 loop is CASSRPASYGYTF. DNA of the CDR3: TGTGCCAGTAGTAGACCGGCCTCCTATGGCTACACCTTC. The rearrangement joins TRBV19 to TRBJ1-2; no firm D call. Germline CDR1 is LNHDA and CDR2 is SQIVND (reference sequence). This CDR3 spans 13 amino acids. The V end was cut by 4 bases, the J end by 4 bases, with 10 bases between. The full variable domain, its missing parts supplied by reference TRBV19 and TRBJ1-2, is DGGITQSPKYLFRKEGQNVTLSCEQNLNHDAMYWYRQDPGQGLRLIYYSQIVNDFQKGDIAEGYSVSREKKESFPLTVTSAQKNPTAFYLCASSRPASYGYTFGSGTRLTVV.

This sequence joins TRBV24-1 and TRBJ2-2, with D unresolved. V was trimmed by 7 bases and J by 1 base, leaving 12 bases between them. The CDR3 spans 15 residues. Germline V gene sequence: CDR1 KGHDR, CDR2 SFDVKD. The CDR3 DNA is TGTGCCACCAGCCTGGCTGGCGAGAACACCGGGGAGCTGTTTTTT. This encodes CATSLAGENTGELFF.

This clonotype showed up just a few times. The chain uses TRBV6-6 and TRBJ2-7; D gene unclear. The CDR3 is 13 residues long. The V gene lost 0 bases and the J gene lost 0 bases, with 3 bases spanning the gap. The V gene's germline CDR1 is MNHNY and CDR2 SVGAGI (reference sequence). CDR3 sequence (DNA): TGTGCCAGCAGTTACTCCGTCTCCTACGAGCAGTACTTC. Translated: CASSYSVSYEQYF.

V usage is TRBV19 and J usage is TRBJ1-5; D might be TRBD1 (5 bases). Per the germline V gene, CDR1 is LNHDA and CDR2 is SQIVND (reference sequence). The CDR3 is 12 amino acids. V shed 5 bases and J shed 14 bases, with 16 bases lying between them. The CDR3 protein is CASSWGRANEHF. The CDR3 coding sequence is TGTGCCAGTAGTTGGGGCAGGGCCAATGAGCATTTT.

This clonotype has ten or more counts. The J gene is TRBJ1-5, the V gene TRBV24-1, with D tentatively TRBD1 (6 bases). The CDR3 runs to 14 residues. Trimming took off 2 bases at V and 5 bases at J, with 9 bases between the two ends. Germline V gene sequence: CDR1 KGHDR, CDR2 SFDVKD. The DNA of the CDR3 is TGTGCCACCAGTGATTGGGGGGCCGATCAGCCCCAGCATTTT. Amino acid sequence: CATSDWGADQPQHF.

The chain has TRBV10-3 and TRBJ2-7; TRBD1 agrees at 9 bases. The CDR3 is 12 residues long. Germline lookup yields CDR1 ENHRY and CDR2 SYGVKD. DNA for the CDR3: TGTGCTAGTGGACAGGGGTTCCACGAGCAGTACTTC. Translating it yields CASGQGFHEQYF.